This record concerns one T cell receptor beta chain sequence. Its specific antigen is unknown. The record has no base qualities; no much larger clone is one base away. The data derive from a study of blood T cell repertoires in COVID-19 (TCRdb year 2020). Context from the whole study: The collaborator samples originated in the United States, Italy and Spain and spanned the acute and convalescent phases of COVID-19. Sample metadata almost always included a de-identified subject ID, COVID-19 status, age in years and sex. Samples came from the ongoing ImmuneRACE study (first 160 participants) plus 1,254 subjects from 6 global collaborators. A freely available public database, intended as a resource for researchers studying the immune response to SARS-CoV-2, is where the repertoires were released. HLA class I and class II types, where available, came from metadata supplied by the sample provider rather than from assay-based typing. The dataset comprised deeply sampled blood TCRbeta repertoires from subjects exposed to, actively infected with, or recovered from COVID-19. The material from the prospective study consisted of cDNA or gDNA derived from T cells, B-cell-depleted T cells, or PBMCs. Findings and caveats that apply to the study as a whole: Clinical and demographic metadata were provided uncurated, with the amount varying by source and participant.

Each collaborating institution followed its own protocols to collect whole blood in K2EDTA tubes. For TCRbeta analysis, collaborators shipped samples in one of three forms: frozen whole blood, isolated PBMCs, or DNA extracted from either of those sample types. TCRbeta CDR3 regions were amplified from genomic DNA by means of the immunoSEQ Assay, a bias-controlled multiplex PCR. On the study's bioinformatics: The number of nucleated cells in each sample was estimated by amplification of reference gene primers within the assay. To quantify the absolute abundance of each unique TCRbeta CDR3 rearrangement, sequence reads were collapsed and filtered. For each sample, productive Simpson clonality was calculated as the square root of Simpson's diversity index across productive rearrangements. Imported from immuneACCESS, the table was reduced by TCRdb to in-frame sequences with V and J called. These copies leave out some clones; in studies compared against another copy, an unresolved V gene accounts for under half, and the cause of the remainder is not known. That table gives V, J and clone size, and the DNA gave D and trimming. This sample holds about 260,000 clones; more than 70% were observed only once. About 2.5% of the sample lies in the top ten.

Its CDR3 holds 16 amino acids, cysteine through phenylalanine. Only CDR3 DNA remains: 48 bases, in frame from the first base. The germline V gene sets CDR1 to SGHRS and CDR2 to YFSETQ. V loses 5 bases of germline sequence and J loses 8 bases, and the interval between the two ends is 25 bases. This chain is built from TRBV5-1 and TRBJ1-2, with TRBD1 as a weak D call on 5 bases. This receptor was identified in a woman aged 50 to 60 with acute or convalescent COVID-19. Sequenced input: peripheral blood. The DNA reads as follows: TGCGCCAGCAGTTCATCGACTTATAGCCCCAGGGAAGGCTACACCTTC. It is translated as CASSSSTYSPREGYTF.